These 29 T cell receptor beta chains originate from one sample sequenced in a study of blood T cell repertoires in COVID-19. Only in-frame clones appear in the TCRdb table, and some are missing; sequencing was by immunoSEQ multiplex PCR. The repertoire holds under 450,000 clones, 89% seen once, with roughly 1.6% in the top ten. The sequencing input was peripheral blood. These receptors originate from a middle-aged woman with COVID-19, enrolled during active disease.

V usage is TRBV29-1 and J usage is TRBJ2-3, with 8 bases aligning to TRBD2. The germline CDR1 and CDR2 sequences are SQVTM and ANQGSEA. This CDR3 comprises 15 residues. The V gene end was trimmed by 4 bases and the J gene end by 4 bases; junction bases not matched to a gene: 10. The CDR3 loop reads CSVVGLAGPSDTQYF. CDR3 nucleotide sequence: TGCAGCGTTGTGGGATTAGCGGGACCGTCAGATACGCAGTATTTT.

J is TRBJ2-1 and V is TRBV10-1, with a weak D call TRBD1 (6 bases). The CDR3 extends over 14 amino acids. Trimming stripped 5 bases from V and 4 bases from J, with 12 bases between. Germline CDR1 and CDR2: WNHNN and SYGVQD (reference sequence). In nucleotides, the CDR3 is TGCGCCAGCAGTACAGGGAAGTTATACAATGAGCAGTTCTTC. As protein: CASSTGKLYNEQFF.

On this clone: The same CDR3 can be traced to other DNA sequences in this sample. The rearrangement uses TRBV5-1 and TRBJ2-3; TRBD1 aligns across 8 bases. J lost 2 bases, V lost 0 bases, and 5 bases had no gene match. Germline V gene sequence: CDR1 SGHRS, CDR2 YFSETQ. CDR3 length: 16 residues. For the CDR3, the DNA is TGCGCCAGCAGCTTGGAGGCAGGGGGCTCCACAGATACGCAGTATTTT. Translated: CASSLEAGGSTDTQYF. Together with reference TRBV5-1 and TRBJ2-3, the CDR3 gives the full variable domain: KAGVTQTPRYLIKTRGQQVTLSCSPISGHRSVSWYQQTPGQGLQFLFEYFSETQRNKGNFPGRFSGRQFSNSRSEMNVSTLELGDSALYLCASSLEAGGSTDTQYFGPGTRLTVL.

To note about this clone: The sample holds other DNA sequences that translate to the same CDR3. CDR3 sequence: CASLSREGVGDQPQHF. The CDR3 nucleotides read TGTGCCAGCCTGAGTAGGGAAGGGGTAGGCGATCAGCCCCAGCATTTT. The rearrangement uses TRBV19 and TRBJ1-5; possible D gene TRBD1, 5 bases. This CDR3 has 16 amino acids. The germline CDR1 and CDR2 sequences are LNHDA and SQIVND (reference sequence). V was clipped by 9 bases and J by 5 bases, with 23 bases between them.

This rearrangement joins TRBV7-9 to TRBJ1-1; 10 bases map to TRBD1. The CDR3 has 15 residues. Germline CDR1 reads SEHNR; CDR2 reads FQNEAQ (reference sequence). Trimming cost V 4 bases and J 4 bases; bases outside gene matches: 6. CDR3 sequence: CASSSTGGEVTEAFF. The CDR3 nucleotides are TGTGCCAGCAGCTCGACAGGGGGCGAGGTCACTGAAGCTTTCTTT.

The sample holds a few counts of this clone. The rearrangement joins TRBV2 to TRBJ1-6, with D tentatively TRBD1 (5 bases). V lost 6 bases and J 0 bases, leaving 9 bases between the germline ends. Germline CDR1 reads SNHLY; CDR2 reads FYNNEI. This CDR3 has 15 residues. The CDR3 DNA sequence: TGTGCCAGCAGGATAACAGGCTCCTATAATTCACCCCTCCACTTT. Translation: CASRITGSYNSPLHF.

This clone showed up just a few times. V is TRBV6-5 and J is TRBJ1-1; 7 bases are shared with TRBD1. V lost 7 bases and J lost 1; bases outside the gene matches: 9. CDR1 is MNHEY and CDR2 is SVGAGI in the germline V gene. The CDR3 contains 15 residues. The CDR3: CASTVRGPWNTEAFF. CDR3 coding DNA: TGTGCCAGCACCGTGAGGGGGCCCTGGAACACTGAAGCTTTCTTT.

This clone appeared a few times. The chain couples TRBV28 to TRBJ1-5, with D unclear. The CDR3 runs 15 residues. Germline assignment: CDR1 MDHEN and CDR2 SYDVKM. V gave up 5 bases and J gave up 0 bases, with 11 bases separating them. CDR3 sequence: CASSRSGNSNQPQHF. For the CDR3, the DNA is TGTGCCAGCAGTCGGTCGGGGAATAGCAATCAGCCCCAGCATTTT. Supplemented by reference TRBV28 and TRBJ1-5, the full variable domain reads DVKVTQSSRYLVKRTGEKVFLECVQDMDHENMFWYRQDPGLGLRLIYFSYDVKMKEKGDIPEGYSVSREKKERFSLILESASTNQTSMYLCASSRSGNSNQPQHFGDGTRLSIL.

The J gene is TRBJ1-2, the V gene TRBV30, with unresolved D. V was clipped by 2 bases and J by 10 bases, with 20 bases between them. Germline V CDR1 and CDR2: GTSNPN, SVGIG (reference sequence). This CDR3 has 14 amino acids. The CDR3 reads CAWSTRRAGQTYTF. The DNA for the CDR3 is TGTGCCTGGAGTACTAGGAGGGCAGGCCAGACCTACACCTTC. The entire variable domain, with the rest obtained from reference TRBV30 and TRBJ1-2, is as follows: SQTIHQWPATLVQPVGSPLSLECTVEGTSNPNLYWYRQAAGRGLQLLFYSVGIGQISSEVPQNLSASRPQDRQFILSSKKLLLSDSGFYLCAWSTRRAGQTYTFGSGTRLTVV.

This chain links TRBV7-9 with TRBJ2-7, with 7 bases fitting TRBD1. The CDR3 loop spans 12 amino acids. V lost 5 bases to trimming and J lost 6 bases; unmatched junction nucleotides: 4. The V gene's germline CDR1 is SEHNR and CDR2 FQNEAQ (reference sequence). The CDR3, as DNA: TGTGCCAGCAGCCGACAGGGACCCGAGCAGTACTTC. Its protein is CASSRQGPEQYF.

This clone was counted between two and nine times. The J gene is TRBJ1-2, the V gene TRBV12-3 or TRBV12-4, with TRBD1 matching over 9 bases. The CDR3 sequence is 13 residues long. Trimming cost V 7 bases and J 8 bases; bases outside gene matches: 8. The DNA for the CDR3 is TGTGCCAGCAATCGGGACAGGGCGAAAGGCTACACCTTC. Its translation: CASNRDRAKGYTF.

This chain links TRBV5-4 with TRBJ1-1; TRBD1 agrees at 8 bases. Germline CDR1 and CDR2: SGHNT and YYREEE (reference sequence). Unmatched junction bases numbered 8, after V lost 2 bases and J lost 2 bases. The CDR3 has 16 amino acids. DNA for the CDR3: TGTGCCAGCAGCTTTCGAACAGGGGGTGGAAACACTGAAGCTTTCTTT. Translating it yields CASSFRTGGGNTEAFF. Using reference TRBV5-4 and TRBJ1-1 for the parts outside the CDR3, the full variable domain is ETGVTQSPTHLIKTRGQQVTLRCSSQSGHNTVSWYQQALGQGPQFIFQYYREEENGRGNFPPRFSGLQFPNYSSELNVNALELDDSALYLCASSFRTGGGNTEAFFGQGTRLTVV.

The chain recombines TRBV2 with TRBJ2-2, with TRBD1 matching 8 bases. J was trimmed by 5 bases and V by 5 bases; bases with no gene match: 7. The CDR3 has 15 amino acids. Germline CDR1 is SNHLY and CDR2 is FYNNEI. The CDR3 reads CASSFNRGSTGELFF. The DNA for the CDR3 is TGTGCCAGCAGTTTTAACAGGGGGAGTACCGGGGAGCTGTTTTTT. The whole variable domain, filled in from reference TRBV2 and TRBJ2-2, reads EPEVTQTPSHQVTQMGQEVILRCVPISNHLYFYWYRQILGQKVEFLVSFYNNEISEKSEIFDDQFSVERPDGSNFTLKIRSTKLEDSAMYFCASSFNRGSTGELFFGEGSRLTVL.

The V and J genes are TRBV7-2 and TRBJ2-7; D may be TRBD1 (5 bases). The CDR3 spans 13 residues. The germline CDR1 and CDR2 sequences are SGHTA and FQGNSA. The V end lost 1 base, the J end lost 2 bases, and 6 bases lay between the germline ends. CDR3: CASSLGQPYEQYF. In nucleotides, the CDR3 is TGTGCCAGCAGCTTAGGACAGCCCTACGAGCAGTACTTC.

The chain has TRBV7-3 and TRBJ1-1; D not certain. CDR1 is SGHTA and CDR2 is FQGTGA in the germline V gene. CDR3 length equals 14 residues. V lost 0 bases and J lost 4, with 9 bases in between. The CDR3 DNA sequence: TGTGCCAGCAGCTTAACGCGGGGTAGCACTGAAGCTTTCTTT. It is translated as CASSLTRGSTEAFF. Full variable domain (rest looked up from reference TRBV7-3 and TRBJ1-1): GAGVSQTPSNKVTEKGKYVELRCDPISGHTALYWYRQSLGQGPEFLIYFQGTGAADDSGLPNDRFFAVRPEGSVSTLKIQRTERGDSAVYLCASSLTRGSTEAFFGQGTRLTVV.

The chain couples TRBV3-1 (or the pseudogene TRBV3-2) to TRBJ2-7, with 8 bases identical to TRBD1. The ends lost 4 bases at V and 0 bases at J; junction bases unmatched: 5. CDR3 length equals 15 residues. Germline CDR1 reads LGHDT; CDR2 reads YNNKEL (reference sequence). For the CDR3, the DNA is TGTGCCAGCAGCCGGGACAGGCGACCCTCCTACGAGCAGTACTTC. Its translation is CASSRDRRPSYEQYF.

The chain links TRBV12-3 or TRBV12-4 to TRBJ1-2, with a weak D call TRBD1 (6 bases). The CDR3 sequence is 12 residues long. The germline V and J ends were trimmed by 5 bases and 8 bases, with 12 bases remaining between them. Written as DNA, the CDR3 is TGTGCCAGCAGTATTATAACAGGGGGCTACACCTTC. It translates to CASSIITGGYTF.

This sequence joins TRBV6-1 and TRBJ2-5; D gene ambiguous. Germline V gene data show CDR1 as MNHNS and CDR2 as SASEGT. The V end lost 1 base, the J end lost 1 base, and 10 bases lay between the germline ends. The CDR3 is 15 amino acids. In DNA form, the CDR3 reads TGTGCCAGCAGTGAAGTCCCCGACACCCAAGAGACCCAGTACTTC. Protein sequence: CASSEVPDTQETQYF.

This clone was counted a few times. This chain joins TRBV25-1 and TRBJ1-3; 9 bases are a match to TRBD1. This CDR3 comprises 18 residues. Per the germline V gene, CDR1 is MGHDK and CDR2 is SYGVNS. The trim removed 1 base at V and 3 bases at J, leaving 10 bases unmatched. CDR3 sequence: CASSELGGQGSFGNTIYF. The CDR3 DNA sequence: TGTGCCAGCAGTGAATTGGGGGGACAGGGAAGCTTTGGAAACACCATATATTTT.

Written as DNA, the CDR3 is TGTGCCAGCAGCTTAGCGGTTTTGGGACAATTCTCCTACGAGCAGTACTTC. Translating it yields CASSLAVLGQFSYEQYF. The chain recombines TRBV13 with TRBJ2-7; tentative D call: TRBD1 (6 bases). This CDR3 region has 17 residues. Germline V gives CDR1 PRHDT, CDR2 FYEKMQ (reference sequence). V dropped 1 base and J dropped 0 bases, with 16 bases sitting between them.

The chain links TRBV27 to TRBJ2-6; 9 bases agree with TRBD1. Germline CDR1 MNHEY, CDR2 SMNVEV (reference sequence). The V gene end was trimmed by 3 bases and the J gene end by 7 bases; junction bases not matched to a gene: 13. The CDR3 consists of 18 residues. The CDR3 region has the DNA TGTGCCAGCAGTTTCCACAGGGGGCGAGCCCCTAGAGCCAACGTCCTGACTTTC. Protein: CASSFHRGRAPRANVLTF.

In this sample, this clone turned up a few times. The chain is built from TRBV7-9 and TRBJ2-7; D possibly corresponds to TRBD2 (6 bases). V was shortened by 2 bases and J by 2 bases, with 13 bases between the two germline ends. The CDR3 totals 15 residues. CDR1 is SEHNR, CDR2 FQNEAQ, per germline (reference sequence). As DNA, the CDR3 is TGTGCCAGCAGCTTAAGGAGCGGGCCAACCTACGAGCAGTACTTC. It encodes CASSLRSGPTYEQYF.

V gene TRBV7-9 combines with J gene TRBJ2-5; 7 positions agree with TRBD1. Germline values: CDR1 SEHNR, CDR2 FQNEAQ (reference sequence). The CDR3 spans 14 residues. V shed 4 bases and J 5 bases; nucleotides not matched to a gene: 7. CDR3 sequence (DNA): TGTGCCAGCAGCTACGGGACAGCTATGGAGACCCAGTACTTC. This sequence encodes CASSYGTAMETQYF.

The chain has TRBV28 and TRBJ1-4; 8 positions agree with TRBD1. J lost 2 bases, V lost 11 bases, and 4 bases had no gene match. This CDR3 region has 13 residues. Germline lookup yields CDR1 MDHEN and CDR2 SYDVKM. The CDR3 DNA sequence: TGTGCCGCCCAGGGGGCGACTAATGAAAAACTGTTTTTT. Its protein is CAAQGATNEKLFF.

This clone has a single count. Other DNA sequences in the same sample also yield this CDR3. V and J are TRBV7-2 and TRBJ1-5; D is unresolved. CDR3 size: 13 residues. The V and J ends lost 6 bases and 7 bases respectively, with 13 bases between them. From germline, CDR1 is SGHTA and CDR2 FQGNSA. The CDR3: CASSYRGEQPQHF. DNA of the CDR3: TGTGCCAGCAGTTATCGCGGGGAACAGCCCCAGCATTTT.

This rearrangement joins TRBV7-2 to TRBJ1-2; 9 positions match TRBD1. V was pared by 1 base and J by 2 bases, with 8 bases of the junction left unmatched. The CDR3 runs 17 residues. Germline CDR1 and CDR2: SGHTA and FQGNSA. The CDR3 reads CASSLVGPGTGNYGYTF. As DNA, the CDR3 is TGTGCCAGCAGCTTAGTGGGCCCCGGGACAGGGAACTATGGCTACACCTTC. Variable domain in full (rest from reference TRBV7-2 and TRBJ1-2): GAGVSQSPSNKVTEKGKDVELRCDPISGHTALYWYRQSLGQGLEFLIYFQGNSAPDKSGLPSDRFSAERTGGSVSTLTIQRTQQEDSAVYLCASSLVGPGTGNYGYTFGSGTRLTVV.

The chain employs TRBV27 and TRBJ1-5, with no clear D. The germline V gene encodes CDR1 MNHEY and CDR2 SMNVEV (reference sequence). The CDR3 is 12 amino acids. V dropped 6 bases and J dropped 2 bases, with 5 bases sitting between them. The CDR3 coding sequence is TGTGCCAGCAGCTACCGCAATCAGCCCCAGCATTTT. It is translated as CASSYRNQPQHF.

The chain couples TRBV7-2 to TRBJ1-5; 8 bases agree with TRBD1. The ends lost 2 bases at V and 3 bases at J; junction bases unmatched: 3. Germline V CDR1 and CDR2: SGHTA, FQGNSA. The CDR3 has 15 amino acids. CDR3 in DNA: TGTGCCAGCAGCTTACAGGGGGCAATCAATCAGCCCCAGCATTTT. Protein sequence: CASSLQGAINQPQHF.

The gene calls are TRBV2 and TRBJ1-2, with 12 bases fitting TRBD1. The CDR3 totals 16 residues. CDR1 and CDR2 from the germline V gene are SNHLY and FYNNEI. Germline trimming cut 5 bases from V and 8 bases from J; bases unmatched to any gene: 12. CDR3 nucleotides: TGTGCCAGCAGTAAACTTCCGGGACAGGGGGCGCGAGGCTACACCTTC. Translation: CASSKLPGQGARGYTF.